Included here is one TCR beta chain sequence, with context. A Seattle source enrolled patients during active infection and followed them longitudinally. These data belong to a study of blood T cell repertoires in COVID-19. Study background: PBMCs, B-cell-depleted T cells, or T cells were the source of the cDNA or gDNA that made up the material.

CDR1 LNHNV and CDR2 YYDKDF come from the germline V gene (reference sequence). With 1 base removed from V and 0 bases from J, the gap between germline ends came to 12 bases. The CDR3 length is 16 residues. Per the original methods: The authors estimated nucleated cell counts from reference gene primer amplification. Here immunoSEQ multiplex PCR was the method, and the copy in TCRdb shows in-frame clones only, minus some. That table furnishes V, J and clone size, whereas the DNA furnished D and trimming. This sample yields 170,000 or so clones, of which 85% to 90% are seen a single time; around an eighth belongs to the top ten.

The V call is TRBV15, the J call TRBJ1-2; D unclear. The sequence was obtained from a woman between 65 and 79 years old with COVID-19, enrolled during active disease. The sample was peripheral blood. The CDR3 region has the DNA TGTGCCACCAGCAGAGGAAGAGGCAGCTCTAACTATGGCTACACCTTC. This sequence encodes CATSRGRGSSNYGYTF. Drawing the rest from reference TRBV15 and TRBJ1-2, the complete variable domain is DAMVIQNPRYQVTQFGKPVTLSCSQTLNHNVMYWYQQKSSQAPKLLFHYYDKDFNNEADTPDNFQSRRPNTSFCFLDIRSPGLGDTAMYLCATSRGRGSSNYGYTFGSGTRLTVV.